This paragraph covers one T cell receptor beta chain sequence. Its specificity is not known. The study separated CD4+ cells into CD45RA+ naive and CD45RA-negative memory subsets. This specimen comes from a study of shared clonotypes between healthy human individuals. Study results and caveats: Naive subsets generally had larger estimated richness than memory subsets. The four-donor shared clonotypes exceeded non-shared clonotypes in generation probability, with non-shared ones scoring lower.

The method was immunoSEQ multiplex PCR; TCRdb's version includes in-frame clones alone and lacks a portion of them. The sample holds approximately 1,500,000 clones, 98% seen once. Germline V CDR1 and CDR2: MNHEY, SMNVEV (reference sequence). The V end was cut by 2 bases, the J end by 6 bases, with 10 bases between. The CDR3 spans 14 residues. The clonotype was recovered from a man younger than 45 in good health. The chain links TRBV27 to TRBJ2-2, with D unresolved. The sequenced sample consisted of naive CD4+ T cells sorted from blood. Described subset: CD45RA+ positively selected. In nucleotides, the CDR3 is TGTGCCAGCAGTTTAAAAGGTGGCGCCGGGGAGCTGTTTTTT. Translating it yields CASSLKGGAGELFF.